This is a list of T cell receptor beta chains from one sample in a study of blood T cell repertoires in COVID-19. Using immunoSEQ multiplex PCR, the repertoire was profiled, and TCRdb retains in-frame clones only, with some absent. This sample has roughly 260,000 clones, with about nine tenths found just once. The sequenced material came from peripheral blood. The receptors shown here come from a middle-aged woman with acute or convalescent COVID-19. CDR3s leave out the opening cysteine and the closing phenylalanine or tryptophan.

V gene	J gene	CDR3 protein
TRBV7-8	TRBJ1-2	ASSVVGGLGYT
TRBV18	TRBJ1-4	ASSPAQTATNEKLF
TRBV25-1	TRBJ1-1	ASSPGENTEAF
TRBV15	TRBJ1-6	ATSAKGGQSGSPLH
TRBV4-1	TRBJ2-1	ASSQPPGPRPREQF
TRBV19	TRBJ1-5	ASSRQGYSNQPQH
TRBV11-2	TRBJ2-5	ASSLGAGGVRETQY
TRBV19	TRBJ1-1	ASNDGPRVGVMNTEAF
TRBV27	TRBJ2-1	ASSPLAGGLNEQF
TRBV9	TRBJ1-1	ASRGTSTEAF
TRBV4-1	TRBJ1-2	ASSNTPRDRSYGYT
TRBV5-1	TRBJ2-3	ASSYEGTGADTQY
TRBV9	TRBJ1-1	ASSVADRGVLLDTEAF
TRBV7-8	TRBJ1-2	ASSPWTGHT